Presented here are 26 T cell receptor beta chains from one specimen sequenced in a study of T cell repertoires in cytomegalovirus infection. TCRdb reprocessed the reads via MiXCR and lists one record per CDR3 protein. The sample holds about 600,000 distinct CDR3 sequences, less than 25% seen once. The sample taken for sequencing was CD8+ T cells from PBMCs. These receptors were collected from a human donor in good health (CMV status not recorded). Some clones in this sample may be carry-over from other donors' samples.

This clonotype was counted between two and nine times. The CDR3 region has the DNA TGTGCCACCAAGTTTACCGGGACTGGGTACCAAGAGACCCAGTACTTC. Translating it yields CATKFTGTGYQETQYF. The V call is TRBV27, the J call TRBJ2-5; TRBD2 might be the D (6 bases). CDR3 size: 16 residues. Trimming took off 10 bases at V and 0 bases at J, with 21 bases between the two ends. CDR1 is MNHEY, CDR2 SMNVEV, per germline (reference sequence).

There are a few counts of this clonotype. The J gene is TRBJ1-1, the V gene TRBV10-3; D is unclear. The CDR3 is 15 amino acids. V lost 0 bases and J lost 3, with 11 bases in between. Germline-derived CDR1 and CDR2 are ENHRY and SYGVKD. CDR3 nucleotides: TGTGCCATCAGTGAGTCCGGGGTTGGGTACACTGAAGCTTTCTTT. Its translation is CAISESGVGYTEAFF.

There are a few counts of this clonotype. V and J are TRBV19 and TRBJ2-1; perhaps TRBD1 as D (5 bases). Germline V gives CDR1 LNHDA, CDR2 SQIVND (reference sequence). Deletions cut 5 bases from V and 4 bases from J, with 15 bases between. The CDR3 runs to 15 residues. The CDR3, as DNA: TGTGCCAGTAGTCCTCGGGCGGCAGGGTACAATGAGCAGTTCTTC. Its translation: CASSPRAAGYNEQFF.

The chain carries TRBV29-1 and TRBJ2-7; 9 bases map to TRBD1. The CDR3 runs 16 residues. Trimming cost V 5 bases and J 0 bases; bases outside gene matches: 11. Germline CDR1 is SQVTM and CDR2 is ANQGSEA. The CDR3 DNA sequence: TGCAGCGTTCACGGATTGACAGGGGGTGCCTCCTACGAGCAGTACTTC. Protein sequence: CSVHGLTGGASYEQYF.

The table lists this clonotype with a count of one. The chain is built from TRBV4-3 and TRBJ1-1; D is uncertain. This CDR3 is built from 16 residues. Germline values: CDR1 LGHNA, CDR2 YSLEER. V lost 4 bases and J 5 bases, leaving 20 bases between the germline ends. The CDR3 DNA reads TGCGCCAGCAGCCGAGGCGGTATATCTAGCTTGACTGAAGCTTTCTTT. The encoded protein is CASSRGGISSLTEAFF.

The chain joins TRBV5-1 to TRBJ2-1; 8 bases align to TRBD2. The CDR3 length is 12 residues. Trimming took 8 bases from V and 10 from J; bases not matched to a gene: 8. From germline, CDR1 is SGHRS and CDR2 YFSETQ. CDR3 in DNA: TGCGCCAGTCCCGGGAGGGGCGGGGAGCAGTTCTTC. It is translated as CASPGRGGEQFF. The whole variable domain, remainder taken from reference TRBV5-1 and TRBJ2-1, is KAGVTQTPRYLIKTRGQQVTLSCSPISGHRSVSWYQQTPGQGLQFLFEYFSETQRNKGNFPGRFSGRQFSNSRSEMNVSTLELGDSALYLCASPGRGGEQFFGPGTRLTVL.

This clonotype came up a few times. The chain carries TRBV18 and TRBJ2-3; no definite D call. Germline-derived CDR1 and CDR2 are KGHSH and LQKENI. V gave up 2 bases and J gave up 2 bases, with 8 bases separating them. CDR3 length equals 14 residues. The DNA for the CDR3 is TGTGCCAGCTCACCAGAGAGGTACACAGATACGCAGTATTTT. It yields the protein CASSPERYTDTQYF.

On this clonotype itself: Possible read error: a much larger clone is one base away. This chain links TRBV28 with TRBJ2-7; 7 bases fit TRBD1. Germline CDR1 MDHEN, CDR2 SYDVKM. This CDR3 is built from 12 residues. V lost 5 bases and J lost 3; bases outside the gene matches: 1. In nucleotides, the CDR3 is TGTGCCAGCAGTACAGGGGTCTACGAGCAGTACTTC. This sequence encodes CASSTGVYEQYF.

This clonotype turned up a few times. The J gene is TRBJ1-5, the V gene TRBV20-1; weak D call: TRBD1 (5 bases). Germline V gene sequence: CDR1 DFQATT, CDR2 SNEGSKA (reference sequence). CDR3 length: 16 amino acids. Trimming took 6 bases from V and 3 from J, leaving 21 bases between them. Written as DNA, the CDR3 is TGCAGTGCCCGTGGGGCAGCCCAGGGAATCAATCAGCCCCAGCATTTT. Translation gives CSARGAAQGINQPQHF.

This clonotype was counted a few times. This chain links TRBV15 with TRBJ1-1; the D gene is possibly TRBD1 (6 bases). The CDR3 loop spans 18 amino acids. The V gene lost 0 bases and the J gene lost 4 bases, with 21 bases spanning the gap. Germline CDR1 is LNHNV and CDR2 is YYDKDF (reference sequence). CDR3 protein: CATSRDQWVATGRTEAFF. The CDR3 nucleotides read TGTGCCACCAGCAGAGATCAGTGGGTGGCTACAGGGCGCACTGAAGCTTTCTTT.

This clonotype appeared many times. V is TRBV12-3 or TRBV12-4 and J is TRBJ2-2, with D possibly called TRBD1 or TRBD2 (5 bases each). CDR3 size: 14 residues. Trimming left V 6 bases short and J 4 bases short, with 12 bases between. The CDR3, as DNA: TGTGCCAGCAGCCAGACAGAGGGCACCGGGGAGCTGTTTTTT. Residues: CASSQTEGTGELFF.

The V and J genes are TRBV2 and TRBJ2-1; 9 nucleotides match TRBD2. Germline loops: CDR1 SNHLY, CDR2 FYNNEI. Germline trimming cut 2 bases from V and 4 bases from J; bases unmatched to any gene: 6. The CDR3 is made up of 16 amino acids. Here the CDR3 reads CASSERAGGVYNEQFF. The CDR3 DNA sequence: TGTGCCAGCAGTGAAAGGGCGGGGGGGGTATACAATGAGCAGTTCTTC.

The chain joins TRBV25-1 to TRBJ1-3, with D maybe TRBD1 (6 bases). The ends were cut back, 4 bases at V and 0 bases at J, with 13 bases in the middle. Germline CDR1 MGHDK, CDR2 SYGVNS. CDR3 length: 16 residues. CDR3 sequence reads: CASSGQVRSSGNTIYF. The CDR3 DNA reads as TGTGCCAGCAGTGGACAGGTGCGAAGCTCTGGAAACACCATATATTTT.

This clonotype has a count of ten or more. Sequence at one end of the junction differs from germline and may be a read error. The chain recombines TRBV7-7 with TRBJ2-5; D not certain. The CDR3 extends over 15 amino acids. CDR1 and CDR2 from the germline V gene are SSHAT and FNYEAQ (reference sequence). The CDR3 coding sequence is TGTGCTAGCAGCTTGAGTCGGAACAGCCAAGAGACCCAGTACTTC. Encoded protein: CASSLSRNSQETQYF.

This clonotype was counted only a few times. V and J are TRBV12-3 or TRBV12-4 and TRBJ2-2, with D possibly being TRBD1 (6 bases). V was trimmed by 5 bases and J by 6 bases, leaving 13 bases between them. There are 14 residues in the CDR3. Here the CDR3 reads CASSPTGSSGELFF. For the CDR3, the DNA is TGTGCCAGCAGTCCGACAGGTTCGTCCGGGGAGCTGTTTTTT.

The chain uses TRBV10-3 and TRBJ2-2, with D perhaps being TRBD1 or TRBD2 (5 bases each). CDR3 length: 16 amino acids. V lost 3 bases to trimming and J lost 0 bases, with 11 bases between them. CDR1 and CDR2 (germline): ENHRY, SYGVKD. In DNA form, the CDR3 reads TGTGCCATCAGTGATTTGGGACGAACGAACACCGGGGAGCTGTTTTTT. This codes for CAISDLGRTNTGELFF.

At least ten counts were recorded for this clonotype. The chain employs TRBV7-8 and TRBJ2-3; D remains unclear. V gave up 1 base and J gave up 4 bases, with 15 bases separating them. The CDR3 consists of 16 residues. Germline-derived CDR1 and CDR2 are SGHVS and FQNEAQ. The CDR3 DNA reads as TGTGCCAGCAGCTTAGACATGGGGAAGGTCGCAGATACGCAGTATTTT. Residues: CASSLDMGKVADTQYF.

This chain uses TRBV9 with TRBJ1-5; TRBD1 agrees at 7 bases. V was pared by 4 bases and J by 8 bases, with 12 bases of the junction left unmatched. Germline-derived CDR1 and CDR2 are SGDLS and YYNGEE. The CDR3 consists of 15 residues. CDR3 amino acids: CASSNGQAGREPQHF. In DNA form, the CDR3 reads TGTGCCAGCAGCAACGGACAGGCGGGCCGGGAGCCCCAGCATTTT. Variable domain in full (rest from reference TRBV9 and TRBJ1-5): DSGVTQTPKHLITATGQRVTLRCSPRSGDLSVYWYQQSLDQGLQFLIQYYNGEERAKGNILERFSAQQFPDLHSELNLSSLELGDSALYFCASSNGQAGREPQHFGDGTRLSIL.

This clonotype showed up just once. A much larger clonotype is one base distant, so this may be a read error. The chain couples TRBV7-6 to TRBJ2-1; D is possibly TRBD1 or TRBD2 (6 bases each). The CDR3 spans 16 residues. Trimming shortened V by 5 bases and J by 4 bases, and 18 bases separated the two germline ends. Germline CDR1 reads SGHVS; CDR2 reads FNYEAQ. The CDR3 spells CASSLIGGTQYNEQFF. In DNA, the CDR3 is TGTGCCAGCAGCCTCATTGGGGGGACACAGTACAATGAGCAGTTCTTC.

The chain's CDR3 is CASMTTGGESHEQYV. Here the CDR3 DNA reads TGTGCCAGCATGACGACAGGGGGCGAATCTCACGAGCAGTACGTC. The chain joins TRBV28 to TRBJ2-7; 10 nucleotides align to TRBD1. Germline V gene lookup returns CDR1 MDHEN and CDR2 SYDVKM. The CDR3 sequence is 15 residues long. J gave up 5 bases and V 7 bases, and 11 bases lay outside the gene matches.

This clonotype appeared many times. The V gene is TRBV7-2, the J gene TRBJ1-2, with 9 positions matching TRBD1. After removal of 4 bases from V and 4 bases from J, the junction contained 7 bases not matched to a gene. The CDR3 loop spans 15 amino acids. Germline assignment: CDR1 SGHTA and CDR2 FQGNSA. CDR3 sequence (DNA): TGTGCCAGCAGCTCTTGGGACAGGGATATCTATGGCTACACCTTC. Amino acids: CASSSWDRDIYGYTF.

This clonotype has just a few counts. CDR3 DNA sequence: TGTGCCAGTAGTATTGGGACAGAATACACCTTCACTGAAGCTTTCTTT. It translates to CASSIGTEYTFTEAFF. The V call is TRBV19, the J call TRBJ1-1; 7 nucleotides align to TRBD1. CDR1 and CDR2 from the germline V gene are LNHDA and SQIVND (reference sequence). CDR3 size: 16 residues. V trimming: 3 bases; J trimming: 4 bases; junction bases outside the gene matches: 11.

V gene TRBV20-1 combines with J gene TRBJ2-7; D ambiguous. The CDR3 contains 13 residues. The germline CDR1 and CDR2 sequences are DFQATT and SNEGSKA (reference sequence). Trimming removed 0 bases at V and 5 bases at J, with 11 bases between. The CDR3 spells CSARDWNSNEQYF. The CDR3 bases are TGCAGTGCTAGAGATTGGAATAGCAACGAGCAGTACTTC.

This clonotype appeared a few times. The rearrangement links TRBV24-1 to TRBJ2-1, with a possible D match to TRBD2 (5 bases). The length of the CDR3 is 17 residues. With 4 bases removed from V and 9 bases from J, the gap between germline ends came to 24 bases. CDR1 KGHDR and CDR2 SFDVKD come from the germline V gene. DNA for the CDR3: TGTGCCACCAGTGACTACCCCGCCGGCGGGCTTTCGGGTGAGCAGTTCTTC. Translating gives CATSDYPAGGLSGEQFF.

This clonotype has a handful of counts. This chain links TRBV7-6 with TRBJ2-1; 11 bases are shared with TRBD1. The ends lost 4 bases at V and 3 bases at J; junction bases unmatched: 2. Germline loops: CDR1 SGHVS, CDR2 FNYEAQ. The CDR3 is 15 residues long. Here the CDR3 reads CASSWTGGDYNEQFF. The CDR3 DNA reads TGTGCCAGCAGCTGGACAGGGGGCGACTACAATGAGCAGTTCTTC.

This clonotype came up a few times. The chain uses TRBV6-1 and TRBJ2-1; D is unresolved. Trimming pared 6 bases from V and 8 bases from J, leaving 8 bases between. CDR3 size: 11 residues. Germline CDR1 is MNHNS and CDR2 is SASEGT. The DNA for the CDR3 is TGTGCCAGCAGGAGCAGCTATGAGCAGTTCTTC. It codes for CASRSSYEQFF.